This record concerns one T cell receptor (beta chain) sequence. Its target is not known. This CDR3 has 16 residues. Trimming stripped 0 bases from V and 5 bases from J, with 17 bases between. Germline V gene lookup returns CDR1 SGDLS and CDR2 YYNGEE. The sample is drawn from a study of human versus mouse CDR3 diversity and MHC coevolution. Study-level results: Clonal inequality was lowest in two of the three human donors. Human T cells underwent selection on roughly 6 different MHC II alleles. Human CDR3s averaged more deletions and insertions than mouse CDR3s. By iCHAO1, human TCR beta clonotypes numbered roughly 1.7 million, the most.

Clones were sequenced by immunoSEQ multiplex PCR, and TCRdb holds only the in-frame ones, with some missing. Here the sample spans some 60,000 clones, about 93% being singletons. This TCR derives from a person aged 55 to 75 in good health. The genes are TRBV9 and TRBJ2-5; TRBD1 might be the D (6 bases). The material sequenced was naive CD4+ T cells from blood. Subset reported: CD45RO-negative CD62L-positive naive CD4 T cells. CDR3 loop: CASSVEGRAGAETQYF. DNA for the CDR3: TGTGCCAGCAGCGTAGAAGGCAGGGCAGGGGCTGAGACCCAGTACTTC.